This T cell receptor (beta chain) derives from a study of prognosis after radiotherapy for stage I lung cancer. CDR1 GTSNPN and CDR2 SVGIG come from the germline V gene (reference sequence). This CDR3 comprises 15 residues. V gave up 3 bases and J gave up 4 bases; unmatched junction bases: 9. Overall study findings and caveats: Patients' TRBV and TRBJ gene usage reportedly differed by presence or absence of metastases.

Genomic DNA provided the template from which TCR beta CDR3 was amplified by two-round multiplex PCR. Primers specific to each TRBV and TRBJ gene were used in first-round PCR. MiXCR was run by TCRdb on the multiplex PCR reads, yielding one entry per CDR3 protein. The data contain about 51,000 distinct CDR3 sequences, roughly 36% of them singletons. This clonotype was picked up many times. The antigen is not known. This sequence was found in a donor of 50 years or more with non-small cell lung cancer. The specimen was PBMCs, collected before or after stereotactic body radiation therapy (not recorded which). The chain couples TRBV30 to TRBJ2-3; TRBD1 matches 8 bases. Written as DNA, the CDR3 is TGTGCCTGGAGGTCGGTGCAGGGGGCCCCAGATACGCAGTATTTT. Protein: CAWRSVQGAPDTQYF.